The 16 T cell receptor beta chains presented below share a single source sample, sequenced in a study of persistence of HIV-infected CD4 T cells (dated by TCRdb to 2018 to 2020). The immunoSEQ hsTCRB assay version 4 in survey mode was used to sequence TCRbeta repertoires from genomic DNA. TCRdb holds this immuneACCESS table with in-frame rearrangements only. Some clones are missing; in checked studies, unresolved V genes explain under half, and the rest has no known cause. For this sample the table gives about 43,000 clones, of which about 90% were detected only once. The ten largest clones take up about 0.94% of the sample. What the treatment or condition label conveys for this sample: suppressive antiretroviral therapy. Cells were stimulated with anti-CD3/anti-CD28 magnetic beads as a nonspecific positive control representing the CD4+ T cell repertoire. CD4+ T cells that responded were sorted based on upregulation of both CD40 ligand and CD69.

Which antigens these TCRs recognize remains unknown. The sequences come from CD4+ T cells sorted from PBMCs after approximately 19-hour stimulation, collected from a patient who received antiretroviral therapy. Sample cell subset or site, as interpreted from the label and publication: CD40L+CD69+ CD4 T cells responding to anti-CD3/anti-CD28 beads, representing the overall repertoire. These receptors all stem from an adult man with HIV who was CMV-seropositive.

The rearrangement joins TRBV28 to TRBJ1-6; maybe TRBD1 (5 bases). Germline CDR1 MDHEN, CDR2 SYDVKM. V lost 5 bases, J lost 9 bases, and 14 bases lay in between. The CDR3 covers 14 residues. The CDR3 DNA sequence: TGTGCCAGCAGTCCCGGGGGTGCAATTTCACCCCTCCACTTT. Amino acids: CASSPGGAISPLHF.

J is TRBJ2-1 and V is TRBV4-1; D unclear. Trimming took off 4 bases at V and 4 bases at J, with 11 bases between the two ends. This CDR3 is 14 amino acids long. The V gene's germline CDR1 is MGHRA and CDR2 YSYEKL. The CDR3 sequence is CASSLEKQYNEQFF. The CDR3 nucleotides read TGCGCCAGCAGCCTAGAAAAACAATACAATGAGCAGTTCTTC.

The gene calls are TRBV27 and TRBJ1-5; tentatively, D is TRBD1 (5 bases). V dropped 2 bases and J dropped 3 bases, with 17 bases sitting between them. The CDR3 has 17 residues. Germline lookup yields CDR1 MNHEY and CDR2 SMNVEV (reference sequence). Here the CDR3 DNA reads TGTGCCAGCAGTTTAGGGGGGTTGGGTTATATCAATCAGCCCCAGCATTTT. Amino acids: CASSLGGLGYINQPQHF.

V is TRBV28 and J is TRBJ1-2; D call uncertain. Per germline, CDR1 MDHEN and CDR2 SYDVKM. Trimming left V 3 bases short and J 4 bases short, with 9 bases between. This CDR3 contains 13 residues. CDR3 amino acids: CASSFEGLYGYTF. CDR3 bases: TGTGCCAGCAGTTTCGAGGGCCTCTATGGCTACACCTTC.

V and J are TRBV3-1 (or the pseudogene TRBV3-2) and TRBJ2-1, with TRBD2 as a possible D gene (6 bases). Germline CDR1 and CDR2: LGHDT and YNNKEL (reference sequence). V was trimmed by 0 bases and J by 4 bases, leaving 10 bases between them. The CDR3 covers 15 residues. The CDR3 here is CASSQDQSGYNEQFF. CDR3 bases: TGTGCCAGCAGCCAAGATCAGAGCGGGTACAATGAGCAGTTCTTC.

The chain recombines TRBV5-6 with TRBJ1-2; D is unresolved. Germline V lookup: CDR1 SGHDT, CDR2 YYEEEE. V was clipped by 0 bases and J by 4 bases, with 4 bases between them. The length of the CDR3 is 12 residues. CDR3 bases: TGTGCCAGCAGCTTGGCGACCTATGGCTACACCTTC. Translation gives CASSLATYGYTF. The complete variable domain, with remaining parts taken from reference TRBV5-6 and TRBJ1-2, reads DAGVTQSPTHLIKTRGQQVTLRCSPKSGHDTVSWYQQALGQGPQFIFQYYEEEERQRGNFPDRFSGHQFPNYSSELNVNALLLGDSALYLCASSLATYGYTFGSGTRLTVV.

This chain uses TRBV2 with TRBJ1-4, with D perhaps TRBD1 (5 bases). Between the trimmed V and J ends, which lost 6 bases and 14 bases, there was a span of 19 bases. Germline assignment: CDR1 SNHLY and CDR2 FYNNEI. The CDR3 consists of 13 residues. The CDR3 bases are TGTGCCAGCAGGGGGGGGACCGGTGGGGTGCTGTTTTTT. It is translated as CASRGGTGGVLFF. Variable domain in full (rest from reference TRBV2 and TRBJ1-4): EPEVTQTPSHQVTQMGQEVILRCVPISNHLYFYWYRQILGQKVEFLVSFYNNEISEKSEIFDDQFSVERPDGSNFTLKIRSTKLEDSAMYFCASRGGTGGVLFFGSGTQLSVL.

The rearrangement links TRBV29-1 to TRBJ2-7, with 7 bases that match TRBD1. Trimming took 7 bases from V and 2 from J; bases not matched to a gene: 5. Germline CDR1 reads SQVTM; CDR2 reads ANQGSEA. The CDR3 length is 12 residues. The CDR3, as DNA: TGCAGCGCTCTACAGGGGACCTACGAGCAGTACTTC. Encoded protein: CSALQGTYEQYF.

This chain links TRBV3-1 (or the pseudogene TRBV3-2) with TRBJ1-6, with TRBD1 identical over 8 bases. Germline lookup yields CDR1 LGHDT and CDR2 YNNKEL (reference sequence). CDR3 length: 14 amino acids. The trim removed 3 bases at V and 9 bases at J, leaving 4 bases unmatched. The CDR3 region is CASSQAQGASPLHF. DNA of the CDR3: TGTGCCAGCAGCCAGGCCCAGGGGGCTTCACCCCTCCACTTT.

This chain joins TRBV4-1 and TRBJ2-7; 9 bases are shared with TRBD1. The length of the CDR3 is 16 residues. J gave up 2 bases and V 3 bases, and 8 bases lay outside the gene matches. Germline CDR1 and CDR2: MGHRA and YSYEKL. The CDR3 reads CASSQAGTGSPYEQYF. CDR3 nucleotide sequence: TGCGCCAGCAGCCAGGCCGGGACAGGGTCCCCCTACGAGCAGTACTTC.

The gene calls are TRBV7-8 and TRBJ2-7, with D unresolved. This CDR3 region has 13 residues. CDR1 is SGHVS and CDR2 is FQNEAQ in the germline V gene. Deletions cut 4 bases from V and 0 bases from J, with 7 bases between. The DNA of the CDR3 is TGTGCCAGCAGCTACAGCAGCTCCTACGAGCAGTACTTC. Translating gives CASSYSSSYEQYF. The full variable domain, in which reference TRBV7-8 and TRBJ2-7 provide the parts outside the CDR3, is GAGVSQSPRYKVAKRGQDVALRCDPISGHVSLFWYQQALGQGPEFLTYFQNEAQLDKSGLPSDRFFAERPEGSVSTLKIQRTQQEDSAVYLCASSYSSSYEQYFGPGTRLTVT.

The chain combines TRBV6-5 with TRBJ1-5; D might be TRBD1 (6 bases). The CDR3 loop spans 13 amino acids. The germline V gene encodes CDR1 MNHEY and CDR2 SVGAGI. Trimming took off 8 bases at V and 7 bases at J, with 15 bases between the two ends. CDR3 protein: CASLQGSLQPQHF. The CDR3 DNA reads as TGTGCCAGCCTCCAGGGGAGCCTCCAGCCCCAGCATTTT.

The rearrangement joins TRBV28 to TRBJ1-3; D is ambiguous. The CDR3 sequence is 15 residues long. Germline V gene lookup returns CDR1 MDHEN and CDR2 SYDVKM. Trimming removed 3 bases from V and 0 bases from J, with 9 bases in between. The CDR3 DNA reads as TGTGCCAGCAGTTTTACCGTGAACTCTGGAAACACCATATATTTT. Residues: CASSFTVNSGNTIYF.

This clone was seen only a few times. The rearrangement uses TRBV4-2 and TRBJ1-6; the match to TRBD1 covers 7 bases. V shed 0 bases and J 6 bases; nucleotides not matched to a gene: 5. This CDR3 is 16 amino acids long. In germline, CDR1 is LGHNA, CDR2 YNFKEQ. In nucleotides, the CDR3 is TGTGCCAGCAGCCAAGAGAGGACAGGCAGTAATTCACCCCTCCACTTT. Translating it yields CASSQERTGSNSPLHF.

This chain links TRBV7-8 with TRBJ2-6; TRBD1 might be the D (5 bases). The CDR3 length is 16 residues. Trimming left V 1 base short and J 3 bases short, with 10 bases between. Germline values: CDR1 SGHVS, CDR2 FQNEAQ. CDR3 coding DNA: TGTGCCAGCAGCTTAGAGGGGCAGATTGGGGCCAACGTCCTGACTTTC. It yields the protein CASSLEGQIGANVLTF.

The chain has TRBV29-1 and TRBJ2-2, with no clear D. Germline CDR1 reads SQVTM; CDR2 reads ANQGSEA. V gave up 3 bases and J gave up 4 bases, with 9 bases separating them. This CDR3 spans 13 amino acids. The CDR3 spells CSVDGRGTGELFF. In DNA form, the CDR3 reads TGCAGCGTTGATGGCAGAGGCACCGGGGAGCTGTTTTTT.